The 29 T cell receptor beta chains below come from one sample, sequenced in a study of T cells in Graves' hyperthyroidism and ophthalmopathy (dated by TCRdb to about 2019). The library relied on multiplex PCR. TCRdb shows the sequencer as Illumina HiSeq 2000. The TCR beta CDR3 regions were amplified from RNA transcripts. For the first round of RT-PCR on the TCR CDR3, the HTBI primer set was used together with the Qiagen OneStep RT-PCR kit. The public reads were reanalyzed by TCRdb: fastp trimming at Q25, MiXCR alignment, in-frame beta chains only. Rows are combined by CDR3 protein, so each entry shows the most common genes and DNA. This sample lists more than 500,000 distinct CDR3 sequences; around 16% were detected once. The biggest ten clones account for 29% of the sample. Sequenced material: blood. The receptors originated from a woman between 25 and 40 years old with Graves' ophthalmopathy.

This clonotype was seen repeatedly, ten times or more. The chain has TRBV20-1 and TRBJ2-5; the D is unclear. From germline, CDR1 is DFQATT and CDR2 SNEGSKA (reference sequence). Trimming took off 3 bases at V and 0 bases at J, with 5 bases between the two ends. This CDR3 is 12 amino acids long. CDR3 sequence reads: CSASGYQETQYF. The CDR3 bases are TGCAGTGCTAGCGGATACCAAGAGACCCAGTACTTC.

This clonotype has ten or more counts. The chain carries TRBV7-2 and TRBJ2-3; TRBD2 aligns across 9 bases. CDR1 and CDR2 from the germline V gene are SGHTA and FQGNSA. Trimming at V came to 1 base and at J to 2 bases, leaving 7 bases not matched to a gene. CDR3 length equals 17 residues. CDR3 protein: CASSLVPAGGPTDTQYF. CDR3 nucleotides: TGTGCCAGCAGCTTAGTTCCAGCGGGAGGCCCCACAGATACGCAGTATTTT.

The sample holds one count of this clonotype. J is TRBJ1-4 and V is TRBV28, with D perhaps TRBD1 (6 bases). V was clipped by 3 bases and J by 7 bases, with 18 bases between them. The CDR3 length is 16 residues. Germline loops: CDR1 MDHEN, CDR2 SYDVKM. CDR3 region: CASSLFGRGSSEKLFF. CDR3 coding DNA: TGTGCCAGCAGTTTGTTTGGCAGGGGATCTAGTGAAAAACTGTTTTTT. The entire variable domain, with the rest obtained from reference TRBV28 and TRBJ1-4, is as follows: DVKVTQSSRYLVKRTGEKVFLECVQDMDHENMFWYRQDPGLGLRLIYFSYDVKMKEKGDIPEGYSVSREKKERFSLILESASTNQTSMYLCASSLFGRGSSEKLFFGSGTQLSVL.

This clonotype was seen a few times. This chain uses TRBV9 with TRBJ2-7; possibly TRBD2 for D (6 bases). The length of the CDR3 is 15 residues. V shed 0 bases and J shed 4 bases, with 14 bases lying between them. Germline V CDR1 and CDR2: SGDLS, YYNGEE. The CDR3 DNA is TGTGCCAGCAGCGTAGCTTTGGGGAGGATATACGAGCAGTACTTC. Translated, it gives CASSVALGRIYEQYF.

This clonotype was seen many times. The V gene is TRBV27, the J gene TRBJ2-7; 9 bases agree with TRBD2. V shed 2 bases and J 2 bases; nucleotides not matched to a gene: 4. CDR1 and CDR2 from the germline V gene are MNHEY and SMNVEV (reference sequence). CDR3 length: 15 residues. The CDR3 protein is CASSLLASGTYEQYF. The CDR3 region has the DNA TGTGCCAGCAGTTTACTGGCTAGCGGGACCTACGAGCAGTACTTC.

This clonotype was picked up a small number of times. The chain employs TRBV27 and TRBJ2-7, with 12 positions matching TRBD2. Trimming removed 10 bases from V and 10 bases from J; junction bases left unmatched: 20. The CDR3 is made up of 16 amino acids. In germline, CDR1 is MNHEY, CDR2 SMNVEV (reference sequence). The CDR3 DNA reads TGTGCCACACCTCCCTTCCGGACTAGCGGGAAAACCGAACAGTACTTC. Its translation is CATPPFRTSGKTEQYF.

The J gene is TRBJ2-7, the V gene TRBV27; D tentatively reads TRBD1 or TRBD2 (6 bases each). This CDR3 has 14 residues. CDR1 MNHEY and CDR2 SMNVEV come from the germline V gene (reference sequence). The V and J ends lost 4 bases and 6 bases respectively, with 16 bases between them. The CDR3 DNA reads as TGTGCCAGCAGTTACGTCGACGGGGGCGCCGAGCAGTACTTC. Its protein product is CASSYVDGGAEQYF.

The chain is built from TRBV29-1 and TRBJ1-5, with 8 bases lining up with TRBD1. After removal of 5 bases from V and 11 bases from J, the junction contained 5 bases not matched to a gene. Germline CDR1 SQVTM, CDR2 ANQGSEA. The CDR3 totals 11 residues. The CDR3 reads CSVRQGLSQHF. CDR3 in DNA: TGCAGCGTTCGACAGGGGTTGTCCCAGCATTTT.

This clonotype was counted a single time. This chain uses TRBV7-6 with TRBJ2-7; D may be TRBD2 (6 bases). V lost 8 bases to trimming and J lost 5 bases, with 16 bases between them. CDR1 SGHVS and CDR2 FNYEAQ come from the germline V gene. The CDR3 is 13 residues long. CDR3 DNA: TGTGCCAGCCAAAAGGGACTCCTAGACGAGCAGTACTTC. It encodes CASQKGLLDEQYF.

The chain employs TRBV20-1 and TRBJ1-5; D uncertain. The V and J ends lost 0 bases and 0 bases respectively, with 9 bases between them. The CDR3 length is 15 residues. Germline CDR1 is DFQATT and CDR2 is SNEGSKA (reference sequence). The CDR3 region is CSAREVSHSNQPQHF. Here the CDR3 DNA reads TGCAGTGCTAGAGAAGTCAGCCATAGCAATCAGCCCCAGCATTTT.

This clonotype was detected ten times or more. The chain employs TRBV2 and TRBJ1-1; no clear D gene. This CDR3 spans 13 amino acids. V lost 1 base to trimming and J lost 9 bases, with 12 bases between them. Germline CDR1 SNHLY, CDR2 FYNNEI. CDR3 protein: CASSEEVLKKAFF. The CDR3 region has the DNA TGTGCCAGCAGTGAAGAAGTTTTGAAGAAAGCTTTCTTT.

This clonotype was counted only a few times. V usage is TRBV2 and J usage is TRBJ2-5; unclear D gene. Per the germline V gene, CDR1 is SNHLY and CDR2 is FYNNEI. The CDR3 is 17 amino acids. Trimming shortened V by 4 bases and J by 5 bases, and 23 bases separated the two germline ends. The CDR3 sequence is CASSANGSGFLKETQYF. CDR3 nucleotides: TGTGCCAGCAGTGCAAACGGCTCCGGATTTTTAAAGGAGACCCAGTACTTC.

This clonotype occurred many times. The chain recombines TRBV5-1 with TRBJ2-7; TRBD1 agrees at 10 bases. The CDR3 totals 13 residues. Germline V gene data show CDR1 as SGHRS and CDR2 as YFSETQ. The J segment lost 6 bases and the V segment lost 7 bases, leaving 7 bases of the junction unmatched. Here the CDR3 reads CASRGTGVLEQYF. The DNA of the CDR3 is TGCGCCAGCCGAGGGACAGGGGTTCTCGAGCAGTACTTC.

The chain uses TRBV9 and TRBJ2-1; no definite D call. CDR1 is SGDLS and CDR2 is YYNGEE in the germline V gene. The CDR3 runs to 13 residues. V lost 5 bases and J lost 9, with 15 bases in between. CDR3 amino acids: CASSPDLFGEQFF. The CDR3 DNA sequence: TGTGCCAGCAGTCCTGACCTGTTTGGTGAGCAGTTCTTC.

This clonotype was detected a few times. The chain combines TRBV11-2 with TRBJ2-7, with unresolved D. This CDR3 is 13 amino acids long. The germline CDR1 and CDR2 sequences are SGHAT and FQNNGV. V was trimmed by 2 bases and J by 2 bases, leaving 7 bases between them. Here the CDR3 DNA reads TGTGCCAGCAGCTTATCTTGGGCCTACGAGCAGTACTTC. As protein: CASSLSWAYEQYF.

This clonotype was seen more than once but under ten times. The chain couples TRBV6-5 to TRBJ2-3, with a possible D match to TRBD2 (5 bases). The CDR3 loop spans 15 amino acids. Germline V gene lookup returns CDR1 MNHEY and CDR2 SVGAGI. V was shortened by 2 bases and J by 4 bases, with 13 bases between the two germline ends. The CDR3 DNA reads as TGTGCCAGCAGTTACGATGGCGGGCGGTCAGATACGCAGTATTTT. It specifies CASSYDGGRSDTQYF.

This clonotype showed up just a few times. The chain combines TRBV5-6 with TRBJ2-7; TRBD2 might be the D (6 bases). Germline values: CDR1 SGHDT, CDR2 YYEEEE. The CDR3 extends over 14 amino acids. V was pared by 0 bases and J by 7 bases, with 14 bases between. CDR3 coding DNA: TGTGCCAGCAGCTTGGCCGAGGGCGCGGGAGAGCAGTACTTC. Translating it yields CASSLAEGAGEQYF.

This clonotype was counted once. It is likely a read error, because the conserved phenylalanine at the end of the CDR3 is missing. The chain employs TRBV28 and TRBJ1-4; D unclear. CDR3 size: 13 residues. V dropped 3 bases and J dropped 5 bases, with 7 bases sitting between them. Germline V gene lookup returns CDR1 MDHEN and CDR2 SYDVKM. The CDR3 DNA reads as TGTGCCAGCAGTTTTTTCAGGAATGAAAAACTGTTTTCT. It specifies CASSFFRNEKLFS.

The chain couples TRBV19 to TRBJ2-1; 10 positions match TRBD2. The CDR3 has 14 amino acids. With 5 bases clipped from V and 7 bases from J, the junction kept 5 bases outside the gene matches. Germline V lookup: CDR1 LNHDA, CDR2 SQIVND (reference sequence). CDR3 protein: CASSPAGGPNEQFF. Written as DNA, the CDR3 is TGTGCCAGTAGTCCAGCGGGAGGGCCTAATGAGCAGTTCTTC.

The genes are TRBV12-3 or TRBV12-4 and TRBJ2-1; 11 positions match TRBD2. This CDR3 comprises 17 residues. V trimming: 3 bases; J trimming: 1 base; junction bases outside the gene matches: 5. The CDR3 region has the DNA TGTGCCAGCAGTTTTAGTAGCGGGAGGGGTTCCTACAATGAGCAGTTCTTC. Its translation is CASSFSSGRGSYNEQFF.

This clonotype was counted many times. The chain uses TRBV13 and TRBJ2-3; 8 nucleotides align to TRBD2. Looked up from germline, CDR1 is PRHDT and CDR2 is FYEKMQ (reference sequence). V lost 3 bases and J lost 2; bases outside the gene matches: 4. This CDR3 is 15 amino acids long. In DNA form, the CDR3 reads TGTGCCAGCAGCTTTAGCGGGGCTCTCACAGATACGCAGTATTTT. It codes for CASSFSGALTDTQYF.

This clonotype was seen more than once but under ten times. The gene calls are TRBV15 and TRBJ1-2; 9 bases are a match to TRBD1. J gave up 7 bases and V 0 bases, and 9 bases lay outside the gene matches. Germline-derived CDR1 and CDR2 are LNHNV and YYDKDF (reference sequence). The CDR3 covers 16 residues. The CDR3 bases are TGTGCCACCAGCAGAGATGGGGGACCGGGACAGGGTGGCTACACCTTC. It encodes CATSRDGGPGQGGYTF.

This clonotype was observed many times. The chain links TRBV15 to TRBJ1-3; D is uncertain. The germline V gene has CDR1 LNHNV and CDR2 YYDKDF (reference sequence). The CDR3 covers 14 residues. V was cut by 5 bases and J by 2 bases, with 10 bases left in between. CDR3 amino acids: CATSRGLTGNTIYF. The CDR3 DNA is TGTGCCACCAGCCGGGGTCTGACTGGAAACACCATATATTTT.

This clonotype occurred a few times. Since a much larger clone is just one base distant, this may be a read error. The chain recombines TRBV6-1 with TRBJ1-5; unclear D gene. The CDR3 totals 15 residues. Per germline, CDR1 MNHNS and CDR2 SASEGT. The CDR3 DNA reads TGTGCCAGCAGTGAAGATGGCGGGTCCAATCAGTCCCAGCATTTT. It specifies CASSEDGGSNQSQHF.

This clonotype came up a few times. The chain is built from TRBV27 and TRBJ1-1, with 9 positions matching TRBD1. Germline V gives CDR1 MNHEY, CDR2 SMNVEV (reference sequence). The ends lost 5 bases at V and 1 base at J; junction bases unmatched: 5. CDR3 length: 15 amino acids. CDR3 sequence (DNA): TGTGCCAGCAGTCCGACGACAGGGGGGAACACTGAAGCTTTCTTT. Its translation: CASSPTTGGNTEAFF.

This clonotype appeared once. V is TRBV19 and J is TRBJ1-2; D gene unclear. Germline values: CDR1 LNHDA, CDR2 SQIVND (reference sequence). Trimming pared 5 bases from V and 8 bases from J, leaving 21 bases between. This CDR3 has 15 amino acids. CDR3 sequence reads: CASSDRLTPPSGYTF. The DNA for the CDR3 is TGTGCCAGTAGTGACCGCCTGACCCCGCCAAGCGGCTACACCTTC.

This clonotype turned up a few times. The genes are TRBV27 and TRBJ2-2; D gene unclear. V gave up 3 bases and J gave up 0 bases, with 8 bases separating them. CDR1 is MNHEY and CDR2 is SMNVEV in the germline V gene (reference sequence). This CDR3 is 15 amino acids long. The CDR3 loop is CASSFGLTNTGELFF. Written as DNA, the CDR3 is TGTGCCAGCAGTTTCGGATTGACGAACACCGGGGAGCTGTTTTTT.

This clonotype came up a few times. The chain recombines TRBV5-8 with TRBJ1-1, with no clear D. The CDR3 has 15 residues. Germline V gene sequence: CDR1 SGHTS, CDR2 YDEGEE. The V and J ends lost 4 bases and 0 bases respectively, with 13 bases between them. CDR3 sequence (DNA): TGTGCCAGCAGCCGCGGCGGCAGAGTGAACACTGAAGCTTTCTTT. Translated: CASSRGGRVNTEAFF. The full variable domain, with the rest looked up from reference TRBV5-8 and TRBJ1-1, is EAGVTQSPTHLIKTRGQQATLRCSPISGHTSVYWYQQALGLGLQFLLWYDEGEERNRGNFPPRFSGRQFPNYSSELNVNALELEDSALYLCASSRGGRVNTEAFFGQGTRLTVV.

This clonotype was seen a handful of times. The CDR3 DNA sequence: TGTGCCAGCAGAGGGAGGACAGATAACTATGGCTACACCTTC. It encodes CASRGRTDNYGYTF. The genes are TRBV6-1 and TRBJ1-2; maybe TRBD1 (6 bases). V lost 6 bases and J lost 1, with 12 bases in between. The CDR3 totals 14 residues. The V gene's germline CDR1 is MNHNS and CDR2 SASEGT.